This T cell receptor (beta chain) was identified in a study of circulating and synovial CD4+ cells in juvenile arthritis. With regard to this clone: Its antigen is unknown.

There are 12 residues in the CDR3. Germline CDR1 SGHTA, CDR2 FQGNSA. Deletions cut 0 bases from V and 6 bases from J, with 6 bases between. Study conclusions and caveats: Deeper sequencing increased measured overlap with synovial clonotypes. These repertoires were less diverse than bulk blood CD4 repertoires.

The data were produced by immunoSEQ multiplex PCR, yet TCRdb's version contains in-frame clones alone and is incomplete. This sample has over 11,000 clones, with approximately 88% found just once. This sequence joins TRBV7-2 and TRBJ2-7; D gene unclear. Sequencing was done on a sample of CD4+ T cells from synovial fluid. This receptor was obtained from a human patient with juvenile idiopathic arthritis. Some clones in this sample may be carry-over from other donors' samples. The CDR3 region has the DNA TGTGCCAGCAGCTTAGCGCTAGGCGAGCAGTACTTC. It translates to CASSLALGEQYF.